What follows describes a single T cell receptor beta chain. CDR1 is MGHDK, CDR2 SYGVNS, per germline. Trimming removed 7 bases at V and 0 bases at J, with 4 bases between. The CDR3 is made up of 12 amino acids. The data belong to a study of blood T cell repertoires in COVID-19. On the study more broadly: COVID-19 samples collected from the United States, Italy and Spain covered acute and convalescent phases. The cDNA or gDNA used as material had been derived from T cells, B-cell-depleted T cells, or PBMCs.

Source study methods: Counts of nucleated cells, estimated from reference gene primer amplification, were obtained. Sequencing was performed with immunoSEQ multiplex PCR; in TCRdb, only in-frame clones are kept and a portion is missing. Clone size and V and J calls were adopted from that table, with D and trimming inferred from the DNA. The sample has 37,000 or so clones, 78% seen once; the top ten hold 33%. The rearrangement joins TRBV25-1 to TRBJ1-3, with unresolved D. Material: peripheral blood. The receptor's source is a man in his fifties or sixties with acute or convalescent COVID-19. CDR3 sequence: CASTFSGNTIYF. Written as DNA, the CDR3 is TGTGCCAGCACTTTCTCTGGAAACACCATATATTTT.